Presented here are 18 T cell receptor beta chains from one specimen sequenced in a study of T cells in Graves' hyperthyroidism and ophthalmopathy. Amplified TCR beta CDR3 regions came from RNA transcripts. When the TCR CDR3 underwent first-round RT-PCR, the HTBI primer set was used. TCRdb used MiXCR to reprocess the multiplex PCR reads, holding one entry per CDR3 protein. The sample shows hundreds of thousands of distinct CDR3 sequences, over 12% of them seen only once. Sequencing input: blood. Source of these receptors: a woman aged 40-49 years with Graves' ophthalmopathy.

The J gene is TRBJ1-3, the V gene TRBV28; tentatively, D is TRBD1 (6 bases). V dropped 7 bases and J dropped 0 bases, with 19 bases sitting between them. The CDR3 has 17 residues. Germline CDR1 and CDR2: MDHEN and SYDVKM. The CDR3, as DNA: TGTGCCAGCACCACCTTATGGACAGTCCGCTCTGGAAACACCATATATTTT. It is translated as CASTTLWTVRSGNTIYF.

This clonotype has a single count. V and J are TRBV27 and TRBJ2-2; D is unresolved. Trimming shortened V by 5 bases and J by 6 bases, and 10 bases separated the two germline ends. The CDR3 contains 13 residues. Per the germline V gene, CDR1 is MNHEY and CDR2 is SMNVEV (reference sequence). The DNA for the CDR3 is TGTGCCAGCAGTAAGCACTCAGCCGGGGAGCTGTTTTTT. Its protein product is CASSKHSAGELFF.

The sample holds many counts of this clonotype. The chain carries TRBV6-5 and TRBJ1-3; D call uncertain. Germline-derived CDR1 and CDR2 are MNHEY and SVGAGI. The CDR3 is 14 residues long. V was clipped by 4 bases and J by 0 bases, with 7 bases between them. CDR3 nucleotide sequence: TGTGCCAGCAGTTCGAGTCGCTCTGGAAACACCATATATTTT. Encoded protein: CASSSSRSGNTIYF.

A few counts support this clonotype. CDR3 residues: CSVGGHRDTEAFF. The CDR3 coding sequence is TGCAGCGTTGGGGGGCACCGGGACACTGAAGCTTTCTTT. The V call is TRBV29-1, the J call TRBJ1-1, with D possibly matching TRBD1 (6 bases). This CDR3 is 13 amino acids long. Trimming cost V 4 bases and J 3 bases, with 12 bases left between them. Germline V gene lookup returns CDR1 SQVTM and CDR2 ANQGSEA.

The chain recombines TRBV2 with TRBJ1-1; tentatively, D is TRBD1 (6 bases). The germline V and J ends were trimmed by 6 bases and 11 bases, with 25 bases remaining between them. This CDR3 region has 15 residues. Germline V CDR1 and CDR2: SNHLY, FYNNEI. CDR3 sequence reads: CASRPPLPPGAWAFF. The CDR3 region has the DNA TGTGCCAGCAGGCCACCCTTACCGCCAGGGGCGTGGGCTTTCTTT.

The chain uses TRBV11-2 and TRBJ1-1; 8 positions agree with TRBD1. The CDR3 has 13 residues. Trimming took 5 bases from V and 7 from J; bases not matched to a gene: 6. CDR1 SGHAT and CDR2 FQNNGV come from the germline V gene. The CDR3 reads CASSVGTGFEAFF. The CDR3 nucleotides are TGTGCCAGCAGCGTCGGGACAGGCTTTGAAGCTTTCTTT.

The rearrangement uses TRBV7-2 and TRBJ2-2, with 9 bases lining up with TRBD2. Losses at the gene ends were 5 bases for V and 6 bases for J; bases not matched to a gene: 4. The CDR3 has 14 residues. Looked up from germline, CDR1 is SGHTA and CDR2 is FQGNSA. CDR3 nucleotide sequence: TGTGCCAGCAGCCCCTCTAGCGGGGCCGGGGAGCTGTTTTTT. As protein: CASSPSSGAGELFF.

This clonotype showed up many times. The V gene is TRBV30, the J gene TRBJ2-7; a possible D gene is TRBD1 (6 bases). The CDR3 is 13 residues long. Trimming removed 5 bases at V and 2 bases at J, with 13 bases between. CDR1 GTSNPN and CDR2 SVGIG come from the germline V gene (reference sequence). The CDR3 region has the DNA TGTGCCTGGGTCCGGGACACCCCCTACGAGCAGTACTTC. Translating gives CAWVRDTPYEQYF.

This clonotype was counted between two and nine times. The rearrangement joins TRBV11-2 to TRBJ2-2, with 14 bases that match TRBD2. The CDR3 covers 17 residues. The germline gives CDR1 SGHAT, CDR2 FQNNGV. The junction had 8 bases not matched to a gene; V was cut back by 5 bases and J by 6 bases. The CDR3 bases are TGTGCCAGCAGCCGGGGACTAGCGGGAGTATCGGCCGGGGAGCTGTTTTTT. Protein sequence: CASSRGLAGVSAGELFF.

This clonotype was seen ten or more times. The chain uses TRBV29-1 and TRBJ1-3; D is ambiguous. The V gene lost 6 bases and the J gene lost 0 bases, with 12 bases spanning the gap. From germline, CDR1 is SQVTM and CDR2 ANQGSEA. The CDR3 covers 14 residues. The CDR3 DNA is TGCAGCGTCCGACTAGTCAGCTCTGGAAACACCATATATTTT. Amino acids: CSVRLVSSGNTIYF.

The rearrangement joins TRBV28 to TRBJ2-5; D is possibly TRBD1 (6 bases). The CDR3 has 14 amino acids. Trimming took 5 bases from V and 1 from J, leaving 11 bases between them. The germline CDR1 and CDR2 sequences are MDHEN and SYDVKM. In DNA, the CDR3 is TGTGCCAGCAGTCGTGACAGGTTCCAAGAGACCCAGTACTTC. Protein product: CASSRDRFQETQYF. Together with reference TRBV28 and TRBJ2-5, the CDR3 gives the full variable domain: DVKVTQSSRYLVKRTGEKVFLECVQDMDHENMFWYRQDPGLGLRLIYFSYDVKMKEKGDIPEGYSVSREKKERFSLILESASTNQTSMYLCASSRDRFQETQYFGPGTRLLVL.

There are a few counts of this clonotype. This chain uses TRBV11-2 with TRBJ2-7; D not resolved. V was pared by 5 bases and J by 4 bases, with 15 bases between. Germline-derived CDR1 and CDR2 are SGHAT and FQNNGV. The CDR3 loop spans 14 amino acids. Here the CDR3 DNA reads TGTGCCAGCAGCATACCCTTTTCTCGGTACGAGCAGTACTTC. Its protein product is CASSIPFSRYEQYF.

This clonotype has just a few counts. The J gene is TRBJ1-1, the V gene TRBV18, with D perhaps TRBD1 (5 bases). Trimming shortened V by 2 bases and J by 1 base, and 8 bases separated the two germline ends. The CDR3 extends over 14 amino acids. Germline V CDR1 and CDR2: KGHSH, LQKENI. The CDR3 nucleotides are TGTGCCAGCTCACCAGCAGGGAGGAACACTGAAGCTTTCTTT. Translated, it gives CASSPAGRNTEAFF. The variable domain in full, completed from reference TRBV18 and TRBJ1-1, reads NAGVMQNPRHLVRRRGQEARLRCSPMKGHSHVYWYRQLPEEGLKFMVYLQKENIIDESGMPKERFSAEFPKEGPSILRIQQVVRGDSAAYFCASSPAGRNTEAFFGQGTRLTVV.

This clonotype showed up many times. The V gene is TRBV19, the J gene TRBJ2-5; D assignment may be TRBD1 or TRBD2 (6 bases each). The CDR3 totals 15 residues. The V end lost 3 bases, the J end lost 2 bases, and 13 bases lay between the germline ends. Germline CDR1 is LNHDA and CDR2 is SQIVND (reference sequence). This CDR3 is CASSIWGAQQETQYF. CDR3 nucleotides: TGTGCCAGTAGTATTTGGGGGGCCCAGCAAGAGACCCAGTACTTC.

The genes are TRBV18 and TRBJ2-7; 10 bases agree with TRBD1. V shed 3 bases and J 7 bases; nucleotides not matched to a gene: 6. The CDR3 runs to 14 residues. Germline V gene data show CDR1 as KGHSH and CDR2 as LQKENI. CDR3 nucleotide sequence: TGTGCCAGCTCACCCGGACAGGGGGATCGGGAGCAGTACTTC. Translated: CASSPGQGDREQYF.

The rearrangement joins TRBV3-1 to TRBJ2-5, with 8 positions matching TRBD1. The CDR3 loop spans 14 amino acids. Germline V lookup: CDR1 LGHDT, CDR2 YNNKEL (reference sequence). Trimming took 0 bases from V and 6 from J; bases not matched to a gene: 3. The CDR3 nucleotides are TGTGCCAGCAGCCAAGACAGGGGGCTGCAGACCCAGTACTTC. It codes for CASSQDRGLQTQYF.

This rearrangement joins TRBV30 to TRBJ2-7; 7 nucleotides agree with TRBD1. The CDR3 length is 14 residues. Germline values: CDR1 GTSNPN, CDR2 SVGIG (reference sequence). With 2 bases clipped from V and 4 bases from J, the junction kept 8 bases outside the gene matches. The CDR3 DNA reads as TGTGCCTGGAGTCCGGCAGGGGGTAATTACGAGCAGTACTTC. This sequence encodes CAWSPAGGNYEQYF.

The table lists this clonotype with many counts. The J gene is TRBJ1-1, the V gene TRBV19; D remains unclear. V was pared by 8 bases and J by 4 bases, with 11 bases between. CDR3 length equals 12 residues. CDR1 is LNHDA, CDR2 SQIVND, per germline (reference sequence). For the CDR3, the DNA is TGTGCCAGTGAAACTTGGGGCACTGAAGCTTTCTTT. This gives the protein CASETWGTEAFF.